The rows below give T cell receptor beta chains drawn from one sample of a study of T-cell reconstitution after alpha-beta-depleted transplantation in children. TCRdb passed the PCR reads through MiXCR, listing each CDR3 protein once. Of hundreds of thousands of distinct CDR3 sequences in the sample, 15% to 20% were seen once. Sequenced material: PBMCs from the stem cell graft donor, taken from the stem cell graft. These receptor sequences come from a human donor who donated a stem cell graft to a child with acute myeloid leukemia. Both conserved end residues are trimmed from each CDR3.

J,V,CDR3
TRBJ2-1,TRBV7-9,ASSRNEQF
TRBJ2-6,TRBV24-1,AIASVGANVLT
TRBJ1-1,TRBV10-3,ATHRMGQPGAF
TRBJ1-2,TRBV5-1,ASSLGGAYYGYT
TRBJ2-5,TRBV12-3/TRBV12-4,ASSRQRETQY
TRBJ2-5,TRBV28,ASGIRVTSETQY
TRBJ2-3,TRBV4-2,ASSGGTGGPTDTQY
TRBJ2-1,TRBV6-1,ASSVDRGQYEQF
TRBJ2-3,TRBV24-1,ATSEGGMSTDTQY
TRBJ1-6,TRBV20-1,SAKIGGASYNSPLH
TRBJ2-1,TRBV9,ASSEQGAAYNEQF
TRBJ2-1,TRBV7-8,ASSPYRAGSSYNEQF
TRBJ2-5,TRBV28,ASSLWQGRQETQY
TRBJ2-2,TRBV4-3,ASSQAGLAAGELF
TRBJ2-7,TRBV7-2,ASSLDGGAREQY
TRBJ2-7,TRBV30,AWNEGAGPYEQY
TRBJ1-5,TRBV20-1,SARERPRQPQH
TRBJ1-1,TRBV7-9,ASSLERLLNTEAF
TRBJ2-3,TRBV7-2,ASSDIAGGSGDTQY
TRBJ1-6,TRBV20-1,SARDGNSPLH
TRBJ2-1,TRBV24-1,ATSDSGGAREQF
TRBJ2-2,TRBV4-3,ASSPLTGGELF
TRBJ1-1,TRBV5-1,ASSLSGGRVTEAF
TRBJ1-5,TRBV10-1,ASSIESRDRDVSNQPQH
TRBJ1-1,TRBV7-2,ASSLAQRVNTEAF
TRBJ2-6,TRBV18,ASSPLGPLGANVLT
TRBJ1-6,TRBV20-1,SASPEGGAYNSPLH
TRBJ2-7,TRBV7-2,ASMGDSGSYEQY
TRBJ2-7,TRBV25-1,ASSESQGIREQY
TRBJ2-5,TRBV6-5,ASSYGLAAKETQY
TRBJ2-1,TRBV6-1,ASSPLDPQYNEQF
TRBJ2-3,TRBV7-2,ASRADGTGSTDTQY
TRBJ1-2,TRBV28,ASTGDYGYT
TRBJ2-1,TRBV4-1,ASSQDFPYNEQF
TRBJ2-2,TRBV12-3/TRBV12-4,ASSFGTATNTGELF
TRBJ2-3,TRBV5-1,ASSLSRDTQY
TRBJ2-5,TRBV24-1,ATSDPRTEGETQY
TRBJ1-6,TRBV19,ASSIVEGSSSYNSPLH
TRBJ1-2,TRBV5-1,ASSLDLTDGYT
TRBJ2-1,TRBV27,ASSLSHNEQF
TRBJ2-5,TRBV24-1,ATSDGGKGETQY
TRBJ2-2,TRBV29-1,SVSWGTGELF
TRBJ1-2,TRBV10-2,ASSEGNGYT
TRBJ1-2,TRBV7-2,ASSLSRRSSYT